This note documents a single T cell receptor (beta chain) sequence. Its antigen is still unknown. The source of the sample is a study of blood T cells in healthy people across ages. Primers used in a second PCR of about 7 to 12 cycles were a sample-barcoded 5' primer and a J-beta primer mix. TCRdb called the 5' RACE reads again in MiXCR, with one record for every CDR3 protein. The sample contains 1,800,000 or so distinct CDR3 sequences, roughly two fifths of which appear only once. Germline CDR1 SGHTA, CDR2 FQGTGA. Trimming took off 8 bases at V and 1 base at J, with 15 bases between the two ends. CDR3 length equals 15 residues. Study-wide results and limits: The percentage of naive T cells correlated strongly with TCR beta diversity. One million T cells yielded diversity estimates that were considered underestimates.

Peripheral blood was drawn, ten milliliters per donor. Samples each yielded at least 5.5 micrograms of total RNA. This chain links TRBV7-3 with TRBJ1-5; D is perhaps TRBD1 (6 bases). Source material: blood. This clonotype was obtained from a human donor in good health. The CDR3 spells CASSEQGGSNQPQHF. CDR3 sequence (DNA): TGTGCCAGCTCCGAACAGGGTGGAAGCAATCAGCCCCAGCATTTT.